This TCR beta chain stems from a study of T cell responses to AZD1222 COVID-19 vaccine. General study points: In all cases, repertoires were sampled only after the peak T cell response.

Of note for this clone: Antigen specificity is unknown.

The CDR3 contains 13 residues. Germline loops: CDR1 MNHEY, CDR2 SMNVEV (reference sequence). Trimming left V 6 bases short and J 5 bases short, with 10 bases between. Some clones are missing from TCRdb's copy, which holds only in-frame ones; the method was immunoSEQ multiplex PCR. The table shows some 180,000 clones, with more than 90% occurring only once. This clonotype originated in an adult who received the MenACWY meningococcal vaccine as a control. Source: peripheral blood, taken 28 days after the second dose of the MenACWY control vaccine. The rearrangement joins TRBV27 to TRBJ1-4, with unresolved D. In nucleotides, the CDR3 is TGTGCCAGCAGCCCACTCCTCAATGAAAAACTGTTTTTT. Translation: CASSPLLNEKLFF. The complete variable domain, with remaining parts taken from reference TRBV27 and TRBJ1-4, reads EAQVTQNPRYLITVTGKKLTVTCSQNMNHEYMSWYRQDPGLGLRQIYYSMNVEVTDKGDVPEGYKVSRKEKRNFPLILESPSPNQTSLYFCASSPLLNEKLFFGSGTQLSVL.